The clone carrying this T cell receptor (beta chain) was picked up many times. Its target is not known. The V end lost 5 bases, the J end lost 0 bases, and 14 bases lay between the germline ends. The CDR3 consists of 16 residues. Germline V gene data show CDR1 as SGHNT and CDR2 as YENEEA. TCRdb recomputed calls from the reads with MiXCR, one row per CDR3 protein. The sample has 650,000 to 900,000 distinct CDR3 sequences; around 29% are singletons. The source of the sample is a study of T cell repertoires in cytomegalovirus infection. The study, taken as a whole, reports: Identification of carriers of CMV plus the relevant HLA was achieved through cumulative public TCR beta family frequency.

The material sequenced was cultured CD8+ T cells from PBMCs, taken from culture after CMV antigen stimulation. This receptor was obtained from a human donor in good health (CMV status not recorded). Some clones in this sample may be carry-over from other donors' samples. The chain combines TRBV11-3 with TRBJ2-1, with D maybe TRBD2 (6 bases). CDR3 protein: CASSPRRESSYNEQFF. CDR3 nucleotides: TGTGCCAGCAGCCCCCGGAGGGAGAGCTCCTACAATGAGCAGTTCTTC. Full variable domain (outside the CDR3, taken from reference TRBV11-3 and TRBJ2-1): EAGVVQSPRYKIIEKKQPVAFWCNPISGHNTLYWYLQNLGQGPELLIRYENEEAVDDSQLPKDRFSAERLKGVDSTLKIQPAELGDSAVYLCASSPRRESSYNEQFFGPGTRLTVL.